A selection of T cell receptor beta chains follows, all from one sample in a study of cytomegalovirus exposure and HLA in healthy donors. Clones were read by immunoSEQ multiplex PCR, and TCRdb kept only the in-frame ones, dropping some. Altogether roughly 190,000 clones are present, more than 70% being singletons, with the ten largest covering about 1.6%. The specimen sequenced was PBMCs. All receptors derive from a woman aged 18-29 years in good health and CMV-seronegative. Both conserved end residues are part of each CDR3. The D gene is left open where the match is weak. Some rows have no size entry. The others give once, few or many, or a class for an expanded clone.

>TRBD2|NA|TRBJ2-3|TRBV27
CASSWTSGVQNTQYF
TGTGCCAGCAGTTGGACTAGCGGGGTTCAAAATACGCAGTATTTT
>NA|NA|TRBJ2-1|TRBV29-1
CSVEGQGLNEQFF
TGCAGCGTTGAAGGACAGGGACTGAATGAGCAGTTCTTC
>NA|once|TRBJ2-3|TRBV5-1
CASSPGLSTSTDTQYF
TGCGCCAGCAGCCCCGGACTGTCAACTAGCACAGATACGCAGTATTTT
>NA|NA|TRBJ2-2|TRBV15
CATSRSTASGELFF
TGTGCCACCAGCAGATCGACAGCATCCGGGGAGCTGTTTTTT
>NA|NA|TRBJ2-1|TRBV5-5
CASSLLGRLSSYNEQFF
TGTGCCAGCAGCTTGTTGGGCAGATTGAGCTCCTACAATGAGCAGTTCTTC
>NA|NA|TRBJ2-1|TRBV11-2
CASSPLGRGGFNNEQFF
TGTGCCAGCAGCCCTCTTGGGAGGGGGGGCTTCAACAATGAGCAGTTCTTC
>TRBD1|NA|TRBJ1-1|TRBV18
CASSPTGTGNTEAFF
TGTGCCAGCTCACCAACCGGGACAGGGAACACTGAAGCTTTCTTT
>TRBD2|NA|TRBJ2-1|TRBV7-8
CASSLVGTGLVFNEQFF
TGTGCCAGCAGCTTAGTTGGAACCGGACTAGTTTTCAATGAGCAGTTCTTC
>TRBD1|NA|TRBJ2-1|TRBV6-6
CASSLTDRGGGEQFF
TGTGCCAGCAGCTTAACGGACAGGGGAGGAGGTGAGCAGTTCTTC
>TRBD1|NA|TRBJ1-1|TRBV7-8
CASSLVFGGTGGQNTEAFF
TGTGCCAGCAGCTTAGTGTTTGGTGGGACAGGGGGCCAGAACACTGAAGCTTTCTTT
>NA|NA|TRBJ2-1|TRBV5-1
CATRAGHPSYNEQFF
TGCGCCACCCGAGCGGGACACCCCTCCTACAATGAGCAGTTCTTC
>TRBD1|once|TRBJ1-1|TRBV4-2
CASSQDQGALF
TGTGCCAGCAGCCAAGATCAGGGGGCACTCTTT
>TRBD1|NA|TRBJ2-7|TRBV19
CASSKQGAYEQYF
TGTGCCAGTAGTAAACAGGGGGCGTACGAGCAGTACTTC
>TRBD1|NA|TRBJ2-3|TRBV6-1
CASRDRAGTDTQYF
TGTGCCAGCAGGGACAGGGCCGGGACAGATACGCAGTATTTT
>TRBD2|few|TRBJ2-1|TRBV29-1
CSVPAGTSGRRWVNEQFF
TGCAGCGTTCCCGCGGGAACTAGCGGGAGAAGGTGGGTCAATGAGCAGTTCTTC
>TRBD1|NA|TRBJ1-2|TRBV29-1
CSVGPSGTAYNYGYTF
TGCAGCGTTGGGCCATCTGGGACAGCTTATAACTATGGCTACACCTTC
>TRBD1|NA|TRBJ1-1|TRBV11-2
CASSLARQGRAFF
TGTGCCAGCAGCCTTGCCCGACAGGGTCGAGCTTTCTTT
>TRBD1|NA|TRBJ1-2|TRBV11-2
CASSPGTGDYTF
TGTGCCAGCAGCCCAGGGACAGGGGACTACACCTTC
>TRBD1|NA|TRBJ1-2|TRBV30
CAWSLGQGLRRGYTF
TGTGCCTGGAGTCTGGGACAGGGCCTTAGAAGAGGCTACACCTTC
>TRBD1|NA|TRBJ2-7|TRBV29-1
CSVGQGEYEQYF
TGCAGCGTTGGACAGGGAGAGTACGAGCAGTACTTC
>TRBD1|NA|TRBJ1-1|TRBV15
CATRRDRGGLEAFF
TGTGCCACCAGGAGGGACAGGGGAGGTCTGGAAGCTTTCTTT
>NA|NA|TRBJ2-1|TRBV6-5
CASSPISGSYNEQFF
TGTGCCAGCAGCCCTATCTCGGGCTCCTACAATGAGCAGTTCTTC
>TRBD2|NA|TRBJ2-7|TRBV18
CASSPTSGGVEQYF
TGTGCCAGCTCGCCAACTAGCGGGGGGGTCGAGCAGTACTTC
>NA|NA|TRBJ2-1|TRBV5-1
CASRTRDSYNEQFF
TGCGCCAGCCGGACGCGGGACAGTTACAATGAGCAGTTCTTC
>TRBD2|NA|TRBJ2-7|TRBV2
CASAGLAGDGSYEQYF
TGTGCCAGCGCCGGACTAGCGGGAGATGGGTCCTACGAGCAGTACTTC
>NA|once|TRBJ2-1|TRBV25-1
CASSIPGLGEQFF
TGTGCCAGCAGCATTCCAGGGTTGGGTGAGCAGTTCTTC
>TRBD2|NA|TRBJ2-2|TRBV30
CAWILAGGPSTGELFF
TGTGCCTGGATACTAGCGGGGGGGCCGAGTACCGGGGAGCTGTTTTTT
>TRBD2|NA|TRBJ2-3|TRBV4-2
CASSQDEGGRAEEDTQYF
TGTGCCAGCAGCCAAGATGAGGGCGGGAGGGCCGAGGAAGATACGCAGTATTTT
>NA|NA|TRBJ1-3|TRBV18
CASSSKLDSGNTIYF
TGTGCCAGCTCATCGAAACTCGACTCTGGAAACACCATATATTTT
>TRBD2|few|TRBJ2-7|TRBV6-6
CASSYAMGLDTGEQYF
TGTGCCAGCAGTTACGCCATGGGACTAGATACGGGCGAGCAGTACTTC
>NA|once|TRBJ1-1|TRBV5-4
CASSIVGGTEAFF
TGTGCCAGCAGCATTGTCGGGGGAACTGAAGCTTTCTTT
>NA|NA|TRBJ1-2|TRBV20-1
CSASANYGYTF
TGCAGTGCGAGTGCTAACTATGGCTACACCTTC
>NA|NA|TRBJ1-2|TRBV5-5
CASSEPTGDYGYTF
TGTGCCAGCAGCGAACCGACAGGCGACTATGGCTACACCTTC
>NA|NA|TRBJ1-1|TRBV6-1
CASSDQRTVRAEAFF
TGTGCCAGCAGTGACCAACGGACAGTCAGGGCTGAAGCTTTCTTT
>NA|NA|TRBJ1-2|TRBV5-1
CASSLASGYGYTF
TGCGCCAGCAGCTTGGCCAGCGGATATGGCTACACCTTC
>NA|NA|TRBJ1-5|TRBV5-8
CASSFSGYSNQPQHF
TGTGCCAGCAGCTTCTCAGGTTATAGCAATCAGCCCCAGCATTTT
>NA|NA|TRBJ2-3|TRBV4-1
CASSPGGERLRTDTQYF
TGCGCCAGCAGCCCCGGCGGGGAGAGACTACGAACAGATACGCAGTATTTT
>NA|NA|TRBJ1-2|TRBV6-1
CASSDRGTFHFYGGYTF
TGTGCCAGCAGTGATAGGGGGACATTTCACTTCTATGGTGGCTACACCTTC
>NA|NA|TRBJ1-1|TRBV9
CASSVGQVNTEAFF
TGTGCCAGCAGCGTAGGGCAAGTGAACACTGAAGCTTTCTTT
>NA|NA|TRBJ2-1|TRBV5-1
CASSLGVGGYNEQFF
TGCGCCAGCAGCTTGGGAGTTGGAGGGTACAATGAGCAGTTCTTC
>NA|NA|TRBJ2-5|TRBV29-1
CSVLQETQYF
TGCAGCGTTCTCCAAGAGACCCAGTACTTC
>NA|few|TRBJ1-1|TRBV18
CASSITLNTEAFF
TGTGCCAGCTCGATCACACTGAACACTGAAGCTTTCTTT
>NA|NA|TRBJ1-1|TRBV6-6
CASTQWGREAFF
TGTGCCAGCACTCAATGGGGGCGTGAAGCTTTCTTT
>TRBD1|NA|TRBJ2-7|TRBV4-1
CASSQDGTGDDEQYF
TGCGCCAGCAGCCAAGACGGGACAGGGGACGACGAGCAGTACTTC